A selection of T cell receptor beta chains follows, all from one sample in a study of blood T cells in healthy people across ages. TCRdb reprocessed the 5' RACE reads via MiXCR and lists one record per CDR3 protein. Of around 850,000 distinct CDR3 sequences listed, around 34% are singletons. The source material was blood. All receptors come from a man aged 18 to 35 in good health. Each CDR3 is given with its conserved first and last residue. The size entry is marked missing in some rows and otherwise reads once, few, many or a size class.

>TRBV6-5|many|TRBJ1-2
CASSSRDSYGYTF
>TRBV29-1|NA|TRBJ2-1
CSVFRLAGSSSYNEQFF
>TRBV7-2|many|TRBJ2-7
CASSLGLASVSYEQYF
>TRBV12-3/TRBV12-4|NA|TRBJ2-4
CASSPTALAKNIQYF
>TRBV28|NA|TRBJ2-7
CASSSSEGVHGDEQYF
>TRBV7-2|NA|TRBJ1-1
CASSHGTEVEAFF
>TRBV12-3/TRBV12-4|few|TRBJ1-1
CASSLRSNTEAFF
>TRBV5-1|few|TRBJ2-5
CASSTGRPTQETQYF
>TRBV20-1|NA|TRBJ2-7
CSALMDSRSSYEQYF
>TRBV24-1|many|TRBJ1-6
CASSGTANSPLHF
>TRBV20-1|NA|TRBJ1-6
CSARDPAGTGPLPLHF
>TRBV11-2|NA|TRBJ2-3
CASSTTVGSYTDTQYF
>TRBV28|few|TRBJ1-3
CASSWGQGIAGNTIYF
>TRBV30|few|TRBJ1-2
CAWSDRDGLNYGYTF
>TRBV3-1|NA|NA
CASSQGGGIKTQYF
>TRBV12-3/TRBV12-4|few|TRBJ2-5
CASSFQGNEQYF
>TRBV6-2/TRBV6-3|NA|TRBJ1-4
CASSYERGIGEKLFF
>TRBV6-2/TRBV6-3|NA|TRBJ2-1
CASRGTGVGNEQFF
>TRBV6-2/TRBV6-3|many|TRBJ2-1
CASSLGQLSEQFF
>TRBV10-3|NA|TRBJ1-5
CAISEMGNQPQHF
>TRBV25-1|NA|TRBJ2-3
CASRGLADTDTQYF
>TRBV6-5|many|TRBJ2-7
CASSPRDYRSYEQYF
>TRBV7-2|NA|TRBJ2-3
CASSLQSPDTQYF
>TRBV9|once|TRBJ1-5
CASSSGTSNDQPQHF
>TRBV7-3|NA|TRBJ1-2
CASSTPTGLYTF
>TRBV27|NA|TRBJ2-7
CASRPGLLGGNEQYF
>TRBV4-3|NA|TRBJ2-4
CASSQDSRIGHGRENIQYF
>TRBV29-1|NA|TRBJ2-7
CSVEVRQYNEQYF
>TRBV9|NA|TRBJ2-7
CASSVVAGGGYEQYF
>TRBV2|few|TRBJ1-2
CASSVYGYGYTF
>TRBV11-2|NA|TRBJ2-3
CASSRVRTDTQYF
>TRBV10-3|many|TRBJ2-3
CAITNLAGGRNTDTQYF
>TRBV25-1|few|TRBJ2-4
CASSEYAAGGNIQYF
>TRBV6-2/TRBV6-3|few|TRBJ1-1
CASSYRMEAFF
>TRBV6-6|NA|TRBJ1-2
CASSSGTGKVDYTF
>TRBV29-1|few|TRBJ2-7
CSVAVTGHEQYF
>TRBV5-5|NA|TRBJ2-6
CASSPSSFGANVLTF
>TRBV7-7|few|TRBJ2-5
CASSPQGRETQYF
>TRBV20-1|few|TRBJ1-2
CSATQDSWGYTF
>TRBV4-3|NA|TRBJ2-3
CASSQERGVTDTQYF
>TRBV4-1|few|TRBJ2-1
CASSHGGEPGSNEQFF
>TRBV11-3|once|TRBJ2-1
CASSLRYGGGNEQFF
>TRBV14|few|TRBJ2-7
CASSRGTGSAYEQYF
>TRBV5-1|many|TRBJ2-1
CASSGGDGHNEQFF
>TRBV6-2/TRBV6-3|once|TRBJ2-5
CASYSPLHNEQYF
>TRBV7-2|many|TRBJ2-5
CASSPSSLQETQYF
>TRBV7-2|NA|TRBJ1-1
CASSSLPRPGGLTEAFF
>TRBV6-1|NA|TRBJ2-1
CASSPGRAGYNEQFF
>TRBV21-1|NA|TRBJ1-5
CASSKDERRDPQHF
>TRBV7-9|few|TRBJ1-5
CASSSDRGGDQPQHF
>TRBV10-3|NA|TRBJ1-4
CAISESMGEKLFF
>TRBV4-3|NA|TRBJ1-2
CASSPEDRLHYGCTF
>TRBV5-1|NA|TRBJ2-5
CASSLDGEQETQYF
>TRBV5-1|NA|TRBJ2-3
CASSLDRFPDTQYF